The rows below give T cell receptor beta chains drawn from one sample of a study of breast tumors, draining lymph nodes, adjacent tissues. A single record per CDR3 protein comes from TCRdb applying MiXCR to the multiplex PCR reads. The data show a few hundred thousand distinct CDR3 sequences, 30% to 35% seen once. The sequencing input was axillary lymph node tissue. The origin of the receptors is a female donor with breast cancer. Some clones in this sample may be carry-over from other donors' samples. Each CDR3 is given with its conserved first and last residue. A D gene is named only where the DNA matches it firmly. Where a row states a size, it is once, few, many or the class of an expanded clone; other rows omit it.

>many|TRBV7-9|-|TRBJ2-7
TGTGCCAGCAGCTTAGATTGGGGGGATGCCCTCACCGAGCAGTACTTC
CASSLDWGDALTEQYF
>few|TRBV5-4|-|TRBJ2-5
TGTGCCAGCAGCTTGGTAATAGGGGGGGAGACCCAGTACTTC
CASSLVIGGETQYF
>-|TRBV5-6|TRBD2|TRBJ2-3
TGTGCCAGCAGCGCTGGGACTAGCGGGGCCTCCACAGATACGCAGTATTTT
CASSAGTSGASTDTQYF
>once|TRBV10-3|TRBD2|TRBJ2-3
TGTGCTAGGTTAGCGGGGGTTGCAGATACGCAGTATTTT
CARLAGVADTQYF
>many|TRBV18|-|TRBJ2-1
TGTGCCAGCTCACCAGTTCAGCTGAGGGGAAATGAGCAGTTCTTC
CASSPVQLRGNEQFF
>few|TRBV25-1|TRBD2|TRBJ2-5
TGTGCCAGCAGTGAATATGCCAGCGGGAGACCCCGAGAGACCCAGTACTTC
CASSEYASGRPRETQYF
>many|TRBV9|TRBD1|TRBJ2-2
TGTGCCAGCAGCGGGGACAGGGTGGCCGGGGAGCTGTTTTTT
CASSGDRVAGELFF
>many|TRBV25-1|TRBD1|TRBJ2-1
TGTGCCAGCAGTGAACCAGGGGGACGGTCAAATGAGCAGTTCTTC
CASSEPGGRSNEQFF
>many|TRBV7-9|-|TRBJ1-2
TGTGCCAGCAGCTTAACGGTTAACAGGGAGGTTGGCTACACCTTC
CASSLTVNREVGYTF
>-|TRBV20-1|-|TRBJ2-7
TGCAGTGCTAGAGATCTCCAGAAGGCGACCGCCTACGAGCAGTACTTC
CSARDLQKATAYEQYF
>-|TRBV10-2|-|TRBJ1-2
TGCGCCAGCAGTGAAGGCAGGATTAGCACCTTC
CASSEGRISTF
>many|TRBV7-8|TRBD1|TRBJ2-5
TGTGCCAGCAGCCTACTAGGGACAGGCCAAGAGACCCAGTACTTC
CASSLLGTGQETQYF
>-|TRBV13|TRBD2|TRBJ2-3
TGCGCCAGCAGCTTGCACGCGGGGGGGAGCACAGATACGCAGTATTTT
CASSLHAGGSTDTQYF
>-|TRBV15|TRBD1|TRBJ2-7
TGTGCCACCAGCGACCGGACAGGGGACCACGAGCAGTACTTC
CATSDRTGDHEQYF
>many|TRBV5-6|-|TRBJ2-1
TGTGCCAGCAGCTTGCAACTCTTGAATGAGCAGTTCTTC
CASSLQLLNEQFF
>few|TRBV7-3|TRBD2|TRBJ2-5
TGTGCCAGCAGAACCGTAGCGGGAGGGTGGGAGACCCAGCACTTC
CASRTVAGGWETQHF
>few|TRBV7-9|TRBD2|TRBJ2-7
TGTGCCAGCAGCCTGAGGACTAGCGGGAGTCTGTACTTC
CASSLRTSGSLYF
>many|TRBV12-5|-|TRBJ2-7
TGTGCTAGTGGTTTGAGAGGCCCCTACGAGCAGTACTTC
CASGLRGPYEQYF
>-|TRBV15|TRBD1|TRBJ1-2
TGTGCCACCAGCAGAGGACAGGGGGCGCATGGCTACACCTTC
CATSRGQGAHGYTF
>many|TRBV10-3|TRBD2|TRBJ2-1
TGTGCCATCAGTGAAACGGCGGGGGGGCGAAATGAGCAGTTCTTC
CAISETAGGRNEQFF
>-|TRBV18|-|TRBJ2-4
TGTGCCAGCTCACCAGCCGGGGCGAAAAACATTCAGTACTTC
CASSPAGAKNIQYF
>many|TRBV24-1|-|TRBJ2-5
TGTGCCACCAGTGGGGAGCGGGCACAAGAGACCCAGTACTTC
CATSGERAQETQYF
>few|TRBV6-6|-|TRBJ2-3
TGTGCCAGCAGTCACTCGGGCAACGAGTATACGCAGTATTTT
CASSHSGNEYTQYF
>-|TRBV7-9|-|TRBJ2-3
TGTGCCAGCAGCTTAAGGGGTATGGGCAGACAAGCGCAGTATTTT
CASSLRGMGRQAQYF
>many|TRBV5-1|-|TRBJ1-2
TGCGCCAGCAGCTTGGACAGGGACTATGGCTACACCTTC
CASSLDRDYGYTF
>many|TRBV7-9|-|TRBJ1-4
TGTGCCAGCAGCTTAGGGGTTGGTGGGAATGAAAAACTGTTTTTT
CASSLGVGGNEKLFF